The clone carrying this TCR beta chain came up once. Antigen: not known. This CDR3 spans 17 amino acids. V lost 0 bases and J lost 5; bases outside the gene matches: 11. The germline CDR1 and CDR2 sequences are SGDLS and YYNGEE. This sample is drawn from a study of cytomegalovirus exposure and HLA in healthy donors. In the PCR, 60 Vbeta and 13 Jbeta primers were used. The table came from immunoSEQ multiplex PCR; TCRdb's copy has only in-frame clones and leaves some out. The sample includes under 200,000 clones, about four fifths seen only once; the top ten take approximately 0.51%. The study's findings and limits: HLA allele associations emerged for roughly 17,000 TCR beta sequences in a later analysis, at 0.05 false discovery rate. 87-base-pair reads could not separate some V segments, including TRBV6-2 and TRBV6-3.

This chain connects TRBV9 to TRBJ2-5; 9 positions agree with TRBD2. Input material: PBMCs. This TCR derives from a woman in her fifties or sixties in good health and CMV-seronegative. Here the CDR3 reads CASSVAGGGAIGETQYF. DNA for the CDR3: TGTGCCAGCAGCGTAGCCGGCGGGGGGGCCATCGGGGAGACCCAGTACTTC.